This T cell receptor beta chain was recovered during a study of cytomegalovirus exposure and HLA in healthy donors. Overall study: The roughly 120 validation repertoires, a later analysis reported, used the same platform as the 600 to 850 repertoires from the first cohort.

As to this clone: Its antigen remains unidentified.

The CDR3 covers 17 residues. The germline gives CDR1 LGHNA, CDR2 YNFKEQ. V shed 0 bases and J shed 3 bases, with 14 bases lying between them. Notes on the study in general: High sensitivity and specificity were reportedly achieved when the classifier diagnosed cytomegalovirus status. Altogether, some 170 TCR beta chains were recorded as cytomegalovirus-associated. The tendency of first-cohort TCR clusters to co-occur in the 120 or so validation repertoires was the finding of a later analysis.

Measured with immunoSEQ multiplex PCR; TCRdb has only the in-frame clones, and not every one. The sample lists under 400,000 clones, approximately 91% seen once, with about 0.96% in the top ten. The sequencing input was PBMCs. The clonotype was recovered from a man aged 25-45 years in good health and CMV-seronegative. The chain joins TRBV4-2 to TRBJ2-2; D is uncertain. The CDR3: CASSQDKGRPDTGELFF. In DNA form, the CDR3 reads TGTGCCAGCAGCCAAGATAAAGGCAGGCCCGACACCGGGGAGCTGTTTTTT.